Following are 25 T cell receptor beta chains from one sample sequenced in a study of regulatory T cells in long-lasting Graves disease. Arm-PCR of CDR3 regions and iRepertoire HTBI primers were the basis on which TCR beta libraries were built. Via MiXCR, TCRdb re-called the multiplex PCR reads, giving one row per CDR3 protein. The sample lists about 430,000 distinct CDR3 sequences, around 16% occurring once. As for time point: newly diagnosed GD, antithyroid drugs for less than 3 months. PBMC RNA served as the TCR library source. These data were likewise used in another study, on T cells in Graves' hyperthyroidism and ophthalmopathy.

The sample here was peripheral blood mononuclear cells (PBMCs), taken at new diagnosis, from a patient treated with antithyroid drugs. The source of these receptors is a woman aged 40-49 years with Graves disease.

The chain couples TRBV29-1 to TRBJ1-5, with D perhaps TRBD1 (5 bases). Trimming stripped 4 bases from V and 0 bases from J, with 7 bases between. The germline CDR1 and CDR2 sequences are SQVTM and ANQGSEA. The CDR3 runs 13 residues. The CDR3 sequence: CSVGDGSNQPQHF. The CDR3 DNA is TGCAGCGTTGGGGACGGTAGCAATCAGCCCCAGCATTTT.

This clonotype was seen repeatedly, ten times or more. V usage is TRBV12-3 or TRBV12-4 and J usage is TRBJ1-6, with D unresolved. CDR3 length equals 14 residues. The ends were cut back, 3 bases at V and 10 bases at J, with 13 bases in the middle. The CDR3 DNA reads as TGTGCCAGCAGTTTGGTGGGGATTTTCTCACCCCTCCACTTT. Translation: CASSLVGIFSPLHF.

A word on this clonotype: This may be a read error: a much more frequent sequence differs by one nucleotide. The genes are TRBV5-1 and TRBJ1-1; TRBD1 agrees at 9 bases. Germline V gene sequence: CDR1 SGHRS, CDR2 YFSETQ. The CDR3 is made up of 14 amino acids. CDR3 nucleotides: TGTGCCAGCAGCGAGGGACAGGGAGGGACTGGAGCTTTCTTT. Translation gives CASSEGQGGTGAFF.

The rearrangement links TRBV27 to TRBJ2-5; 13 bases line up with TRBD2. The germline gives CDR1 MNHEY, CDR2 SMNVEV (reference sequence). J was trimmed by 1 base and V by 5 bases; bases with no gene match: 4. The CDR3 is 16 residues long. CDR3 DNA sequence: TGTGCCAGCAGTAGGGGGACTAGCGGGATCCAAGAGACCCAGTACTTC. As protein: CASSRGTSGIQETQYF.

In its sample, this clonotype was seen many times. The chain combines TRBV20-1 with TRBJ2-1; D is perhaps TRBD2 (5 bases). Trimming took 3 bases from V and 3 from J, leaving 12 bases between them. This CDR3 is 14 amino acids long. Germline CDR1 DFQATT, CDR2 SNEGSKA (reference sequence). CDR3 residues: CSASKSEGYNEQFF. CDR3 in DNA: TGCAGTGCTAGTAAGAGTGAGGGCTACAATGAGCAGTTCTTC.

This clonotype occurred many times. The chain combines TRBV30 with TRBJ1-2; possibly TRBD1 for D (6 bases). CDR1 is GTSNPN, CDR2 SVGIG, per germline (reference sequence). V dropped 4 bases and J dropped 3 bases, with 15 bases sitting between them. The CDR3 has 14 residues. The DNA of the CDR3 is TGTGCCTGGATAGGACAGATCGCGCACTATGGCTACACCTTC. Translated: CAWIGQIAHYGYTF. Complete variable domain (other parts from reference TRBV30 and TRBJ1-2): SQTIHQWPATLVQPVGSPLSLECTVEGTSNPNLYWYRQAAGRGLQLLFYSVGIGQISSEVPQNLSASRPQDRQFILSSKKLLLSDSGFYLCAWIGQIAHYGYTFGSGTRLTVV.

This clonotype was seen a handful of times. The J gene is TRBJ2-6, the V gene TRBV7-9; 11 bases match TRBD2. CDR1 and CDR2 from the germline V gene are SEHNR and FQNEAQ (reference sequence). J gave up 1 base and V 5 bases, and 4 bases lay outside the gene matches. CDR3 length: 17 amino acids. Written as DNA, the CDR3 is TGTGCCAGCAGCCAGACTAGCGGGACGTCTGGGGCCAACGTCCTGACTTTC. Translation: CASSQTSGTSGANVLTF.

This clonotype was picked up many times. CDR3 residues: CASSPSRGFNEQFF. The CDR3 DNA reads as TGTGCCAGCAGTCCCTCCCGAGGGTTCAATGAGCAGTTCTTC. V is TRBV28 and J is TRBJ2-1, with D possibly matching TRBD2 (5 bases). V gave up 5 bases and J gave up 6 bases, with 14 bases separating them. Germline CDR1 and CDR2: MDHEN and SYDVKM. The CDR3 is 14 amino acids.

Turning to this clonotype: A far larger clone differs by one base, so this is likely a read error. The rearrangement links TRBV2 to TRBJ2-5, with TRBD2 matching 9 bases. Germline V gives CDR1 SNHLY, CDR2 FYNNEI. CDR3 length equals 12 residues. The CDR3 DNA sequence: TGTGCCAGCAGTCAGGCGGGGGGGAAAGACTCCTTC. Encoded protein: CASSQAGGKDSF.

The table lists this clonotype with many counts. This chain joins TRBV12-3 or TRBV12-4 and TRBJ2-1, with TRBD2 identical over 11 bases. Trimming took 5 bases from V and 8 from J; bases not matched to a gene: 5. The length of the CDR3 is 14 residues. The CDR3 spells CASSPQLAGDEQFF. The CDR3 bases are TGTGCCAGCAGTCCCCAACTAGCGGGAGATGAGCAGTTCTTC.

This clonotype was observed a few times. This chain links TRBV4-3 with TRBJ1-1; D possibly corresponds to TRBD1 (6 bases). This CDR3 is 14 amino acids long. The germline V and J ends were trimmed by 4 bases and 7 bases, with 16 bases remaining between them. The germline CDR1 and CDR2 sequences are LGHNA and YSLEER. The CDR3 region is CASSPPGVPHEAFF. The CDR3 nucleotides read TGCGCCAGCAGCCCCCCAGGGGTCCCCCATGAAGCTTTCTTT.

This clonotype was detected many times. The chain couples TRBV11-3 to TRBJ2-3; a weak D match, TRBD1 (5 bases). The germline gives CDR1 SGHNT, CDR2 YENEEA. V was pared by 5 bases and J by 3 bases, with 12 bases between. This CDR3 is built from 14 residues. CDR3 coding DNA: TGTGCCAGCAGCGAAATGGGGCTTACAGATACGCAGTATTTT. Translated: CASSEMGLTDTQYF.

The V and J genes are TRBV7-9 and TRBJ1-1; 8 nucleotides line up with TRBD2. The end of the DNA fits TRBJ2-3 better, so the J call may be wrong. This CDR3 spans 18 amino acids. Germline assignment: CDR1 SEHNR and CDR2 FQNEAQ (reference sequence). This CDR3 is CASSPPGSVGLAADTQYF. DNA of the CDR3: TGTGCCAGCAGCCCGCCCGGATCAGTTGGACTAGCAGCAGATACGCAGTATTTT.

This clonotype was found many times. V and J are TRBV15 and TRBJ1-5; TRBD1 might be the D (5 bases). Trimming left V 5 bases short and J 5 bases short, with 16 bases between. Germline loops: CDR1 LNHNV, CDR2 YYDKDF (reference sequence). CDR3 length: 15 residues. The CDR3 region is CATSVRDRSYQPQHF. CDR3 sequence (DNA): TGTGCCACCAGCGTCCGGGACCGCAGCTATCAGCCCCAGCATTTT.

This clonotype came up a few times. The genes are TRBV20-1 and TRBJ1-2; D is undetermined. Per germline, CDR1 DFQATT and CDR2 SNEGSKA (reference sequence). V was trimmed by 4 bases and J by 3 bases, leaving 12 bases between them. CDR3 size: 13 residues. CDR3 coding DNA: TGCAGTGCTATTGGCTACACCGACTATGGCTACACCTTC. Translating gives CSAIGYTDYGYTF.

Points on this clonotype: This likely came from a read error, as a far larger clone is one base away. The V call is TRBV2, the J call TRBJ1-4; perhaps TRBD1 as D (5 bases). CDR1 and CDR2 from the germline V gene are SNHLY and FYNNEI. Trimming removed 8 bases at V and 14 bases at J, with 18 bases between. This CDR3 is built from 12 residues. In nucleotides, the CDR3 is TGTGCCAGCCGACGGGCGATCGGGGGGCTGTTTTTT. This sequence encodes CASRRAIGGLFF. Full variable domain (missing parts from reference TRBV2 and TRBJ1-4): EPEVTQTPSHQVTQMGQEVILRCVPISNHLYFYWYRQILGQKVEFLVSFYNNEISEKSEIFDDQFSVERPDGSNFTLKIRSTKLEDSAMYFCASRRAIGGLFFGSGTQLSVL.

Ten or more counts support this clonotype. The rearrangement uses TRBV7-9 and TRBJ2-1; 10 nucleotides align to TRBD2. The CDR3 spans 14 residues. Germline lookup yields CDR1 SEHNR and CDR2 FQNEAQ (reference sequence). J gave up 10 bases and V 3 bases, and 6 bases lay outside the gene matches. CDR3 sequence: CASSFSSGRPEQFF. The CDR3 coding sequence is TGTGCCAGCAGCTTTAGTAGCGGGAGGCCGGAGCAGTTCTTC. Full variable domain (remainder filled in from reference TRBV7-9 and TRBJ2-1): DTGVSQNPRHKITKRGQNVTFRCDPISEHNRLYWYRQTLGQGPEFLTYFQNEAQLEKSRLLSDRFSAERPKGSFSTLEIQRTEQGDSAMYLCASSFSSGRPEQFFGPGTRLTVL.

The chain combines TRBV30 with TRBJ2-1; 10 bases are a match to TRBD2. The length of the CDR3 is 14 residues. V gave up 3 bases and J gave up 9 bases; unmatched junction bases: 8. Germline CDR1 reads GTSNPN; CDR2 reads SVGIG (reference sequence). The CDR3 DNA follows: TGTGCCTGGAGCATAGCGGGAGGATTCAGTGAGCAGTTCTTC. This encodes CAWSIAGGFSEQFF.

The V call is TRBV20-1, the J call TRBJ2-7; 9 positions match TRBD2. Germline loops: CDR1 DFQATT, CDR2 SNEGSKA (reference sequence). The junction had 16 bases not matched to a gene; V was cut back by 3 bases and J by 7 bases. CDR3 length equals 16 residues. In DNA form, the CDR3 reads TGCAGTGCTAGTTCCCGGGGTAGCGGGAGCACGGAAGAGCAGTACTTC. Encoded protein: CSASSRGSGSTEEQYF.

This chain joins TRBV6-1 and TRBJ2-7; the D gene is possibly TRBD1 (6 bases). This CDR3 spans 11 amino acids. V gave up 8 bases and J gave up 7 bases, with 12 bases separating them. Germline assignment: CDR1 MNHNS and CDR2 SASEGT. CDR3 loop: CASQQGREQYF. Written as DNA, the CDR3 is TGTGCCAGCCAACAGGGCAGGGAGCAGTACTTC.

This clonotype was seen repeatedly, ten times or more. This chain joins TRBV6-1 and TRBJ1-1; possible D gene TRBD1, 5 bases. Looked up from germline, CDR1 is MNHNS and CDR2 is SASEGT. V was pared by 6 bases and J by 2 bases, with 10 bases between. This CDR3 is 13 amino acids long. CDR3 coding DNA: TGTGCCAGCAGGGTACAGGTTAACACTGAAGCTTTCTTT. Amino acids: CASRVQVNTEAFF.

The chain recombines TRBV28 with TRBJ1-2; weak D call: TRBD1 (6 bases). Between the trimmed V and J ends, which lost 6 bases and 2 bases, there was a span of 13 bases. The CDR3 consists of 14 residues. Germline V gene lookup returns CDR1 MDHEN and CDR2 SYDVKM. The CDR3 loop reads CASSSQGSNYGYTF. CDR3 DNA sequence: TGTGCCAGCAGCTCTCAGGGGTCAAACTATGGCTACACCTTC.

A few counts support this clonotype. The rearrangement joins TRBV4-2 to TRBJ1-4, with TRBD1 matching over 10 bases. CDR1 and CDR2 from the germline V gene are LGHNA and YNFKEQ. J gave up 7 bases and V 2 bases, and 10 bases lay outside the gene matches. The CDR3 is 17 residues long. CDR3 DNA: TGTGCCAGCAGCCAACAACACCGGACAGGGGGTCGTGAAAAACTGTTTTTT. It translates to CASSQQHRTGGREKLFF.

The V and J genes are TRBV4-3 and TRBJ2-7; TRBD2 aligns across 14 bases. The CDR3 length is 17 residues. Germline V gene sequence: CDR1 LGHNA, CDR2 YSLEER. V lost 1 base, J lost 7 bases, and 9 bases stayed unmatched. The CDR3 coding sequence is TGCGCCAGCAGCCAAGGCTCGGGACTAGCGGGAGTCAATGAGCAGTACTTC. This gives the protein CASSQGSGLAGVNEQYF.

Ten or more counts support this clonotype. The chain employs TRBV11-2 and TRBJ2-7; the match to TRBD2 covers 8 bases. The junction had 7 bases not matched to a gene; V was cut back by 2 bases and J by 13 bases. This CDR3 is 12 amino acids long. CDR1 is SGHAT, CDR2 FQNNGV, per germline. The CDR3 coding sequence is TGTGCCAGCAGCTTAAGGGCGGGAGGTTTTTACTTC. It specifies CASSLRAGGFYF.